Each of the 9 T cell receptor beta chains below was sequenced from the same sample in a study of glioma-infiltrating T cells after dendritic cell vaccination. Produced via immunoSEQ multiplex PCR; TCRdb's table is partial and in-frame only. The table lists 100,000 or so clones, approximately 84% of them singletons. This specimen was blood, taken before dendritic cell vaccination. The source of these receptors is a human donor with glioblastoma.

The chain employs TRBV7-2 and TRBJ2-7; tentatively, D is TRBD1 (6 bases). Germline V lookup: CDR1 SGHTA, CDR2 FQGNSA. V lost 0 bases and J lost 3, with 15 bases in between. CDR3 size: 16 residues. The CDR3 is CASSLAPGTRYYEQYF. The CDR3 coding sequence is TGTGCCAGCAGCTTAGCTCCAGGGACACGCTACTACGAGCAGTACTTC.

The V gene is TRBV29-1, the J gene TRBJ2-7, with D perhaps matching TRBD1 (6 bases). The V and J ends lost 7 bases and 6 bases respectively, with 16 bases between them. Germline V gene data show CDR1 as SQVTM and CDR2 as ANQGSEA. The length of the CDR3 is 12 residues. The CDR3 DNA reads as TGCAGCGCCGGGACAACCCCCTCCGAGCAGTACTTC. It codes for CSAGTTPSEQYF.

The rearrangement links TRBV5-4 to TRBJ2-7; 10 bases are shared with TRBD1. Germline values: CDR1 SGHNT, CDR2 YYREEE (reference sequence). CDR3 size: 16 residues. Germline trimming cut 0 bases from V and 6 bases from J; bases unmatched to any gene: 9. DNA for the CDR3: TGTGCCAGCAGCTTGGGGGAAGACAGGGGGCTGGGCGAGCAGTACTTC. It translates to CASSLGEDRGLGEQYF. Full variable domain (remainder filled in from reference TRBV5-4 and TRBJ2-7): ETGVTQSPTHLIKTRGQQVTLRCSSQSGHNTVSWYQQALGQGPQFIFQYYREEENGRGNFPPRFSGLQFPNYSSELNVNALELDDSALYLCASSLGEDRGLGEQYFGPGTRLTVT.

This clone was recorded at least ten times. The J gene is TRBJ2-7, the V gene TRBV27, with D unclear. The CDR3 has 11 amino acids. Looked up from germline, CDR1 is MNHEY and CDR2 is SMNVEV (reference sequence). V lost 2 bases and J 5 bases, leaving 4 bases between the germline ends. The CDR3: CASSLGHEQYF. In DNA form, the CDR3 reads TGTGCCAGCAGTTTAGGGCACGAGCAGTACTTC.

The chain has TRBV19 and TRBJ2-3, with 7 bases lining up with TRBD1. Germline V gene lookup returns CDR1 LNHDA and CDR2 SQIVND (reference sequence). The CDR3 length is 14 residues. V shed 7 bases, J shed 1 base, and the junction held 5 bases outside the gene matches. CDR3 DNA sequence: TGTGCCAGTATGCGAGGGGGCCGCACAGATACGCAGTATTTT. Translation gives CASMRGGRTDTQYF.

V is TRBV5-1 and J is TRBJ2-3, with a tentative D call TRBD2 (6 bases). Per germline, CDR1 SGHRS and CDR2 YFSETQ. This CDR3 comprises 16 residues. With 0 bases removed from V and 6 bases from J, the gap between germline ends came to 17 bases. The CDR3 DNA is TGCGCCAGCAGCTTGGAAGGCTCCGGGAGAAGCGATACGCAGTATTTT. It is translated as CASSLEGSGRSDTQYF.

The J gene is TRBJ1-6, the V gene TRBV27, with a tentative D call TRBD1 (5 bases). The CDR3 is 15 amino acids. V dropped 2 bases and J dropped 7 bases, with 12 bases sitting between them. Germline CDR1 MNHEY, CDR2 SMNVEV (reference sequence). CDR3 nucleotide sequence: TGTGCCAGCAGTTTACGGGGGGGGATGAATTCACCCCTCCACTTT. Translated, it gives CASSLRGGMNSPLHF.

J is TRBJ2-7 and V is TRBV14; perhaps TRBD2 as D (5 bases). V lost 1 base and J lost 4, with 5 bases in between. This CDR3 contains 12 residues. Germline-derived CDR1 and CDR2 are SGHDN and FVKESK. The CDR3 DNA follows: TGTGCCAGCAGCCAAGGGGAGTACGAGCAGTACTTC. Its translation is CASSQGEYEQYF. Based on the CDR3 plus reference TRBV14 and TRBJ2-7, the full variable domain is EAGVTQFPSHSVIEKGQTVTLRCDPISGHDNLYWYRRVMGKEIKFLLHFVKESKQDESGMPNNRFLAERTGGTYSTLKVQPAELEDSGVYFCASSQGEYEQYFGPGTRLTVT.

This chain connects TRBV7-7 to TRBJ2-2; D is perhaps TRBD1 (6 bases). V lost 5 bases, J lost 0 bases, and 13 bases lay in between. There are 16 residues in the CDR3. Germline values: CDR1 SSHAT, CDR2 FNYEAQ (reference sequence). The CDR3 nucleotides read TGTGCCAGCAGCGTAACCGGGACAACGAACACCGGGGAGCTGTTTTTT. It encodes CASSVTGTTNTGELFF.